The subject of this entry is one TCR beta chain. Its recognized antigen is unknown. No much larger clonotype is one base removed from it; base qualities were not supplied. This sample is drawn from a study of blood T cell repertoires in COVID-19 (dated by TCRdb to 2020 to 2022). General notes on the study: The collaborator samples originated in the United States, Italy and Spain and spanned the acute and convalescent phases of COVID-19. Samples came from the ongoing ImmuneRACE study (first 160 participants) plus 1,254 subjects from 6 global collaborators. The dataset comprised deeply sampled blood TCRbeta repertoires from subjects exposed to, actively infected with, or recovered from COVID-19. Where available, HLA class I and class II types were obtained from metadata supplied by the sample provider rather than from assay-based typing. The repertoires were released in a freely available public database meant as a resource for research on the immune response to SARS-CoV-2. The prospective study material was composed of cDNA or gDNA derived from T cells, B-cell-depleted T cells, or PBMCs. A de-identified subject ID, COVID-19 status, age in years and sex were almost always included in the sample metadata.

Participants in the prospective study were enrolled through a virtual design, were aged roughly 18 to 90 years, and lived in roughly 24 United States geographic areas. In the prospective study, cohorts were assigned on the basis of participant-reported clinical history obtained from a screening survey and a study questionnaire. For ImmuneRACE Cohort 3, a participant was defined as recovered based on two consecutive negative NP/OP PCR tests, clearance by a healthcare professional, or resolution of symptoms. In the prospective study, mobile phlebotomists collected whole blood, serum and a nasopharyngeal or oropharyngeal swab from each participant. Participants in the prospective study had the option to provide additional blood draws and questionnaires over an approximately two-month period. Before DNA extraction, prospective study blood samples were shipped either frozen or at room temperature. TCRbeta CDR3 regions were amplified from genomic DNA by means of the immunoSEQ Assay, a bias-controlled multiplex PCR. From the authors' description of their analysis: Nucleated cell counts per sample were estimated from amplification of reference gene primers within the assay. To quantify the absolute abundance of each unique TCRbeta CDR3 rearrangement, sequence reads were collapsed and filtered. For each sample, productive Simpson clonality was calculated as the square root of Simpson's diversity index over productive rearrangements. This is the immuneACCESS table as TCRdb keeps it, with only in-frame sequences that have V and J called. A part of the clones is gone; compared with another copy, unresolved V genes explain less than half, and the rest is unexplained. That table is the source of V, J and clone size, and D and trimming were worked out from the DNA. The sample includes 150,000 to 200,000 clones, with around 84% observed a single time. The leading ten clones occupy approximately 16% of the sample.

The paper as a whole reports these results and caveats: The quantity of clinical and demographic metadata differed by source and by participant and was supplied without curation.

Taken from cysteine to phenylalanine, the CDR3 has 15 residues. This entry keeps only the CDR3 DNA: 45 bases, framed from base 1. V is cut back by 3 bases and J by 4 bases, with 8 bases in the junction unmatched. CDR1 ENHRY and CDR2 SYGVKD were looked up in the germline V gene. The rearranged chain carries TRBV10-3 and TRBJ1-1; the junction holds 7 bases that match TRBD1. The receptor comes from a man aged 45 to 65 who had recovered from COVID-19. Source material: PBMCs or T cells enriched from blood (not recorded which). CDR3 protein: CAISDVGGLSTEAFF. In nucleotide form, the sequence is TGTGCCATCAGTGACGTAGGGGGCTTAAGCACTGAAGCTTTCTTT.